This TCR beta chain was sequenced for a study of CD8+ T cells in alopecia areata. Following extraction, RNA underwent reverse transcription to cDNA, which served as the sequencing template. Sequencing used immunoSEQ multiplex PCR; TCRdb keeps in-frame clones, though not all of them. In the table there are about 200,000 clones, roughly three fifths of which are singletons. Trimming pared 6 bases from V and 6 bases from J, leaving 8 bases between. There are 10 residues in the CDR3. Germline CDR1 is SQVTM and CDR2 is ANQGSEA. Only a few counts were recorded for this clone. V gene TRBV29-1 combines with J gene TRBJ1-1; D is ambiguous. The clonotype originates from a human donor in good health. Material for sequencing was CD8+ T cells sorted from blood. This CDR3 is CSVLDAEAFF. CDR3 nucleotides: TGCAGCGTCCTCGACGCTGAAGCTTTCTTT. The whole variable domain, remainder taken from reference TRBV29-1 and TRBJ1-1, is SAVISQKPSRDICQRGTSLTIQCQVDSQVTMMFWYRQQPGQSLTLIATANQGSEATYESGFVIDKFPISRPNLTFSTLTVSNMSPEDSSIYLCSVLDAEAFFGQGTRLTVV.